This TCR beta chain is drawn from a study of blood T cell repertoires in COVID-19. Turning to the study itself: Specimens from acute and convalescent COVID-19 originated in the United States, Italy and Spain. Sources were T cells, B-cell-depleted T cells, or PBMCs; the material itself was cDNA or gDNA.

Looked up from germline, CDR1 is SGHAT and CDR2 is FQNNGV. The CDR3 runs to 16 residues. The V and J ends lost 5 bases and 4 bases, in that order; junction bases with no gene match: 13. Per the authors' pipeline: Using reference gene primer amplification, nucleated cell counts were estimated. Only in-frame clones appear in the TCRdb table, and some are missing; sequencing was by immunoSEQ multiplex PCR. V and J calls and clone size follow that table, whereas D and trimming were derived from the DNA. The table records around 67,000 clones, 82% of them present only once. Input material: peripheral blood. The chain carries TRBV11-2 and TRBJ2-7; 8 bases align to TRBD1. This clonotype was sampled from a man older than 75 with active COVID-19. The CDR3 loop is CASSLQAGTGRYEQYF. CDR3 in DNA: TGTGCCAGCAGCCTCCAAGCCGGGACAGGTCGGTACGAGCAGTACTTC.